A selection of T cell receptor beta chains follows, all from one sample in a study of PD-1 blockade in mismatch repair-deficient tumors. Here immunoSEQ multiplex PCR was the method, and the copy in TCRdb shows in-frame clones only, minus some. The sample has around 3,600 clones; 78% are singletons. The specimen comprised primary tumor tissue, sampled from a patient treated with pembrolizumab. All receptors come from an adult with mismatch repair-deficient cancer. The CDR3 runs from the conserved cysteine through the conserved F or W. Fields, in order: CDR3 protein, CDR3 DNA, D gene, clone size, V gene, J gene. D genes are given only for firm matches. Size tells how often a clone was seen (once, few, many) or the class of an expanded clone, and some rows leave it out.

CAWSVAQAGLLRGGYTF,TGTGCCTGGAGTGTCGCCCAAGCGGGACTCCTTCGGGGAGGCTACACCTTC,.,.,TRBV30,TRBJ1-2
CASITQGIAGNTIYF,TGTGCCAGCATAACACAGGGTATCGCTGGAAACACCATATATTTT,.,.,TRBV7-9,TRBJ1-3
CASSQVVGDTQYF,TGTGCCAGCAGCCAGGTGGTGGGAGATACGCAGTATTTT,.,few,TRBV9,TRBJ2-3
CASSLYSSNQPQHF,TGTGCCAGCAGTTTATACAGTAGCAATCAGCCCCAGCATTTT,.,.,TRBV27,TRBJ1-5
CASSVTGSSYNEQFF,TGTGCCAGCAGTGTGACAGGGAGCTCCTACAATGAGCAGTTCTTC,TRBD1,.,TRBV25-1,TRBJ2-1
CASSKAGFSTDTQYF,TGTGCCAGCAGCAAAGCGGGTTTTAGCACAGATACGCAGTATTTT,.,.,TRBV9,TRBJ2-3
CASSLGASTGELFF,TGTGCCAGCAGTTTAGGGGCGAGCACCGGGGAGCTGTTTTTT,.,once,TRBV27,TRBJ2-2
CASSFFLQHQYSYEQYF,TGTGCCAGCAGCTTTTTTTTACAGCACCAGTATTCCTACGAGCAGTACTTC,.,.,TRBV7-9,TRBJ2-7
CASSPIAGVSGNEQFF,TGTGCCAGCAGCCCAATAGCGGGAGTCTCGGGGAATGAGCAGTTCTTC,TRBD2,.,TRBV7-6,TRBJ2-1
CASSLGTSGSYEQYF,TGTGCCAGCAGCTTAGGGACTAGCGGGAGTTACGAGCAGTACTTC,TRBD2,.,TRBV11-2,TRBJ2-7
CSVVPWQGSNEQYF,TGCAGCGTGGTCCCGTGGCAGGGTAGTAACGAGCAGTACTTC,.,.,TRBV29-1,TRBJ2-7
CASSPGQGGYEQYF,TGTGCCAGCAGCCCGGGACAGGGGGGGTACGAGCAGTACTTC,TRBD1,.,TRBV7-6,TRBJ2-7
CASSLVWREDTDTQYF,TGTGCCAGCAGCTTAGTTTGGCGGGAGGACACAGATACGCAGTATTTT,TRBD2,.,TRBV7-2,TRBJ2-3
CASRLRGNSNQPQHF,TGTGCCAGCAGGCTCAGGGGGAATAGCAATCAGCCCCAGCATTTT,TRBD1,.,TRBV28,TRBJ1-5
CASSLAFGTGAGELFF,TGTGCCAGCAGCTTAGCTTTCGGGACAGGGGCCGGGGAGCTGTTTTTT,TRBD1,.,TRBV7-8,TRBJ2-2
CASSFQAPLKNIQYF,TGTGCCAGCAGCTTTCAGGCCCCCCTCAAAAACATTCAGTACTTC,.,.,TRBV7-9,TRBJ2-4
CASSWTSLGDDEQFF,TGTGCCAGTAGTTGGACTAGCCTGGGGGACGATGAGCAGTTCTTC,TRBD2,.,TRBV19,TRBJ2-1
CASSLAGEWSDTQYF,TGTGCCAGCAGTTTAGCGGGAGAGTGGTCAGATACGCAGTATTTT,TRBD2,.,TRBV6-5,TRBJ2-3
CASSEGVAVQETQYF,TGTGCCAGCAGTGAAGGGGTAGCAGTCCAAGAGACCCAGTACTTC,.,.,TRBV6-1,TRBJ2-5
CASSLGGGNEQFF,TGTGCCAGCAGCTTGGGAGGCGGGAATGAGCAGTTCTTC,.,.,TRBV7-7,TRBJ2-1
CASSIRGDSSYNEQFF,TGTGCCAGTAGTATTCGCGGCGACAGCTCCTACAATGAGCAGTTCTTC,.,.,TRBV19,TRBJ2-1
CASSPRLAGAGELFF,TGCGCCAGCAGCCCCAGACTAGCGGGAGCCGGGGAGCTGTTTTTT,TRBD2,.,TRBV10-1,TRBJ2-2
CAWTRATNEKLFF,TGTGCCTGGACCCGGGCAACTAATGAAAAACTGTTTTTT,.,.,TRBV30,TRBJ1-4
CSVAKGDRGRDEQYF,TGCAGCGTTGCAAAGGGGGACAGGGGGCGCGACGAGCAGTACTTC,TRBD1,few,TRBV29-1,TRBJ2-7
CASSFGTSGKTGELFF,TGTGCCAGCAGCTTTGGGACTAGCGGGAAAACCGGGGAGCTGTTTTTT,TRBD2,.,TRBV13,TRBJ2-2
CASSLGLAGETDTQYF,TGCGCCAGCAGCTTGGGCCTAGCGGGAGAAACAGATACGCAGTATTTT,TRBD2,.,TRBV5-1,TRBJ2-3
CASRDAGGYYGYTF,TGTGCCAGCAGAGACGCGGGGGGTTACTATGGCTACACCTTC,.,.,TRBV11-2,TRBJ1-2
CASSLGSTEQYF,TGTGCCAGCAGCTTGGGTAGCACTGAGCAGTACTTC,.,.,TRBV7-3,TRBJ2-7
CSVEDRLYGYTF,TGCAGCGTTGAGGACAGGCTCTATGGCTACACCTTC,TRBD1,.,TRBV29-1,TRBJ1-2
CAWSVKGADRGKGYTF,TGTGCCTGGAGTGTAAAGGGTGCGGACAGGGGGAAAGGCTACACCTTC,TRBD1,.,TRBV30,TRBJ1-2
CASRDGELLGNEQFF,TGTGCCAGTAGGGACGGGGAGTTATTGGGCAATGAGCAGTTCTTC,.,.,TRBV19,TRBJ2-1
CASRLLGTANTGELFF,TGTGCCAGCCGCCTGCTCGGGACAGCCAACACCGGGGAGCTGTTTTTT,TRBD1,.,TRBV27,TRBJ2-2
CSVDNRASGSGNEQFF,TGCAGCGTTGATAATAGGGCTAGCGGGAGTGGGAATGAGCAGTTCTTC,TRBD2,.,TRBV29-1,TRBJ2-1
CASSKGRQGFGNEQFF,TGTGCCAGCAGCAAAGGGAGACAGGGGTTTGGAAATGAACAGTTCTTC,.,.,TRBV21-1,TRBJ2-1
CASSLSNQETTEAFF,TGTGCCAGCAGCTTGAGTAATCAGGAAACGACTGAAGCTTTCTTT,.,.,TRBV7-9,TRBJ1-1
CASSVSQGNYEQYF,TGTGCCAGCAGCGTATCACAGGGGAACTACGAGCAGTACTTC,TRBD1,.,TRBV9,TRBJ2-7
CASSTGGTEAFF,TGTGCCAGTTCAACAGGGGGGACTGAAGCTTTCTTT,TRBD1,.,TRBV9,TRBJ1-1
CASSASSFAYEQYF,TGTGCCAGCAGCGCATCTAGCTTCGCCTACGAGCAGTACTTC,.,.,TRBV9,TRBJ2-7
CASSPRGLAVGFRELFF,TGTGCCAGCAGCCCCCGAGGACTAGCGGTCGGGTTCCGGGAGCTGTTTTTT,TRBD2,once,TRBV7-9,TRBJ2-2
CASSEESFSYEQYF,TGTGCCAGCAGCGAGGAGTCCTTCTCCTACGAGCAGTACTTC,.,.,TRBV7-2,TRBJ2-7
CASTEGPPAGGYGYTF,TGTGCCAGCACCGAGGGCCCCCCGGCAGGGGGGTATGGCTACACCTTC,TRBD1,.,TRBV2,TRBJ1-2
CASSAGGLAGRDEQFF,TGTGCCAGCAGTGCCGGGGGGCTAGCGGGAAGGGATGAGCAGTTCTTC,TRBD2,.,TRBV9,TRBJ2-1
CASSIGQGRDEQFF,TGTGCCAGTAGTATCGGGCAGGGTAGGGATGAGCAGTTCTTC,.,.,TRBV19,TRBJ2-1
CASSAGLAGVEQFF,TGTGCCAGCAGCGCGGGACTAGCGGGAGTTGAGCAGTTCTTC,TRBD2,.,TRBV9,TRBJ2-1
CASSTFSGSTDTQYF,TGTGCCAGCAGTACATTTAGCGGCAGCACAGATACGCAGTATTTT,.,.,TRBV28,TRBJ2-3
CASSQAQGYGYTF,TGTGCCAGCAGCCAGGCACAGGGTTATGGCTACACCTTC,.,.,TRBV14,TRBJ1-2
CASSLARQGPSEAFF,TGTGCCAGCAGCTTAGCGAGACAGGGGCCTTCAGAAGCTTTCTTT,TRBD1,.,TRBV7-2,TRBJ1-1
CAKRQGSQETQYF,TGCGCCAAGCGACAGGGGTCCCAAGAGACCCAGTACTTC,TRBD1,.,TRBV23-1,TRBJ2-5
CASSFTSGRAWEQYF,TGTGCCAGCAGTTTCACTAGCGGGAGGGCCTGGGAGCAGTACTTC,TRBD2,.,TRBV27,TRBJ2-7
CASSVSLNRGGTEAFF,TGTGCCAGCAGCGTATCCTTGAACAGGGGGGGCACTGAAGCTTTCTTT,TRBD1,.,TRBV9,TRBJ1-1
CASSPTEDRGLQETQYF,TGTGCCAGCTCACCTACTGAGGACAGGGGTTTACAAGAAACCCAGTACTTC,TRBD1,.,TRBV18,TRBJ2-5
CASSLSGTGLNQPQHF,TGTGCCAGCAGCTTGAGTGGGACAGGGTTGAATCAGCCCCAGCATTTT,TRBD1,.,TRBV5-4,TRBJ1-5
CASSKALQGGSEKLFF,TGTGCCAGCAGCAAAGCGCTCCAGGGAGGTAGTGAAAAACTGTTTTTT,.,once,TRBV21-1,TRBJ1-4
CASSTSGAGDTQYF,TGTGCCAGCAGTACTAGCGGAGCAGGAGATACGCAGTATTTT,TRBD2,.,TRBV6-5,TRBJ2-3
CASSRDGREQFF,TGTGCCAGCAGCCGGGATGGACGTGAGCAGTTCTTC,.,.,TRBV6-5,TRBJ2-1
CASSEQGNQPQHF,TGTGCCAGCAGTGAACAGGGCAATCAGCCCCAGCATTTT,.,.,TRBV6-4,TRBJ1-5
CASSLQVPGYEQYF,TGTGCCAGCAGTTTACAGGTTCCAGGCTACGAGCAGTACTTC,.,.,TRBV27,TRBJ2-7
CASSLTYGHTDGYTF,TGTGCCAGCAGCTTAACGTATGGTCATACGGATGGCTACACCTTC,.,.,TRBV7-3,TRBJ1-2
CASSEFHGTGVRRGYTF,TGTGCCAGCAGTGAATTCCACGGGACAGGGGTAAGGCGTGGCTACACCTTC,TRBD1,.,TRBV2,TRBJ1-2
CASSVRWGGDTEAFF,TGTGCCAGCAGTGTACGCTGGGGGGGGGACACTGAAGCTTTCTTT,.,large,TRBV27,TRBJ1-1